This T cell receptor beta chain was profiled in a study of read filtering for tumor transcriptome and immune sequencing. The CDR3 runs 15 residues. Trimming cost V 4 bases and J 0 bases, with 11 bases left between them. Per the germline V gene, CDR1 is SGHRS and CDR2 is YFSETQ. The library was built from about 400 ng RNA with molecular barcoded adaptors for alpha/delta and beta/gamma chains. TCRdb called the reads again in MiXCR, with one record for every CDR3 protein. The table shows roughly 24,000 distinct CDR3 sequences, with around 13% occurring only once. Ten or more counts support this clonotype.

This clonotype was obtained from a donor at least 40 years old with multiple myeloma. The rearrangement uses TRBV5-1 and TRBJ2-1; a weak D match, TRBD2 (5 bases). Sequences were obtained from a population of CD138-negative cells sorted from bone marrow. The DNA for the CDR3 is TGCGCCAGCAGCGAAGCGGAGTCCTCCTACAATGAGCAGTTCTTC. It yields the protein CASSEAESSYNEQFF. Filled out from reference TRBV5-1 and TRBJ2-1, the complete variable domain reads KAGVTQTPRYLIKTRGQQVTLSCSPISGHRSVSWYQQTPGQGLQFLFEYFSETQRNKGNFPGRFSGRQFSNSRSEMNVSTLELGDSALYLCASSEAESSYNEQFFGPGTRLTVL.